A single sample gave rise to the 19 T cell receptor beta chains below, sequenced in a study of cytomegalovirus exposure and HLA in healthy donors (TCRdb year 2017). Libraries were prepared through the immunoSEQ multiplex PCR assay. For the multiplex PCR, a mixture combining 60 forward primers for TCR Vbeta segments and 13 reverse primers for TCR Jbeta segments was used. Not all clones reach the TCRdb copy of this immuneACCESS table, which keeps in-frame sequences only. Checked studies attribute under half of the gap to unresolved V genes and leave the rest unexplained. The sample records approximately 120,000 clones, roughly 80% of which are singletons. More than 3% of the sample comes from the top ten. The material sequenced was PBMCs. All receptors derive from a man aged 18 to 29 in good health and CMV-seropositive.

The genes are TRBV6-1 and TRBJ2-5; D perhaps matches TRBD2 (7 bases). The J call is doubtful: the DNA matches TRBJ2-7 better. The CDR3 spans 15 residues. Per the germline V gene, CDR1 is MNHNS and CDR2 is SASEGT. CDR3 DNA sequence: TGTGCCAGCAGTGAATTGGGAGGGGGGGCCCTCGAGCAGTACTTC. Translating it yields CASSELGGGALEQYF.

The CDR3 spells CASGWGLGNEQFF. CDR3 nucleotides: TGTGCCAGCGGGTGGGGACTGGGCAATGAGCAGTTCTTC. The chain links TRBV7-2 to TRBJ2-1; possibly TRBD2 for D (6 bases). In germline, CDR1 is SGHTA, CDR2 FQGNSA. Trimming removed 8 bases at V and 6 bases at J, with 14 bases between. This CDR3 is built from 13 residues.

The V call is TRBV7-9, the J call TRBJ2-3; TRBD2 agrees at 11 bases. Germline-derived CDR1 and CDR2 are SEHNR and FQNEAQ (reference sequence). The CDR3 length is 16 residues. With 5 bases clipped from V and 3 bases from J, the junction kept 7 bases outside the gene matches. The CDR3 region has the DNA TGTGCCAGCAGCAGATCACTAGCGGGAGTGACAGATACGCAGTATTTT. The encoded protein is CASSRSLAGVTDTQYF.

The chain employs TRBV2 and TRBJ2-3; TRBD1 aligns across 12 bases. The germline V gene encodes CDR1 SNHLY and CDR2 FYNNEI. The CDR3 consists of 15 residues. J lost 3 bases, V lost 9 bases, and 7 bases had no gene match. CDR3 protein: CARGGTGGRTDTQYF. CDR3 in DNA: TGTGCCAGAGGAGGGACAGGGGGCCGGACAGATACGCAGTATTTT.

V gene TRBV19 combines with J gene TRBJ1-5; possible D gene TRBD1, 5 bases. The CDR3 extends over 14 amino acids. V was trimmed by 2 bases and J by 3 bases, leaving 8 bases between them. Per the germline V gene, CDR1 is LNHDA and CDR2 is SQIVND (reference sequence). CDR3 residues: CASSIRGYNQPQHF. The CDR3 nucleotides read TGTGCCAGTAGTATACGGGGGTACAATCAGCCCCAGCATTTT.

The chain uses TRBV6-1 and TRBJ2-7; 11 bases match TRBD1. Germline V lookup: CDR1 MNHNS, CDR2 SASEGT. Germline trimming cut 6 bases from V and 3 bases from J; bases unmatched to any gene: 4. This CDR3 region has 14 residues. The CDR3 loop reads CASRAGTGGYEQYF. The CDR3 nucleotides read TGTGCCAGCAGGGCCGGGACAGGGGGCTACGAGCAGTACTTC.

The rearrangement uses TRBV4-3 and TRBJ2-2; perhaps TRBD1 as D (5 bases). The V end lost 3 bases, the J end lost 0 bases, and 14 bases lay between the germline ends. The germline CDR1 and CDR2 sequences are LGHNA and YSLEER. This CDR3 has 17 amino acids. The CDR3 protein is CASSHGQGDANTGELFF. The CDR3 coding sequence is TGCGCCAGCAGCCATGGACAAGGAGACGCGAACACCGGGGAGCTGTTTTTT.

V is TRBV6-6 and J is TRBJ1-2, with D unclear. The ends were cut back, 1 base at V and 3 bases at J, with 12 bases in the middle. Germline V lookup: CDR1 MNHNY, CDR2 SVGAGI (reference sequence). The length of the CDR3 is 15 residues. CDR3: CASSYLNTHDYGYTF. DNA for the CDR3: TGTGCCAGCAGTTACTTGAATACACATGACTATGGCTACACCTTC.

The V gene is TRBV4-2, the J gene TRBJ2-5; 10 bases align to TRBD1. The junction had 2 bases not matched to a gene; V was cut back by 4 bases and J by 3 bases. The germline V gene has CDR1 LGHNA and CDR2 YNFKEQ. The length of the CDR3 is 14 residues. The CDR3 is CASSLGTGEETQYF. CDR3 nucleotide sequence: TGTGCCAGCAGCCTCGGGACAGGGGAAGAGACCCAGTACTTC.

The V and J genes are TRBV5-4 and TRBJ1-1; 8 bases are a match to TRBD1. V trimming: 2 bases; J trimming: 6 bases; junction bases outside the gene matches: 6. CDR3 length: 14 residues. Germline CDR1 reads SGHNT; CDR2 reads YYREEE (reference sequence). The CDR3 spells CASSFRTGYSEAFF. CDR3 sequence (DNA): TGTGCCAGCAGCTTCCGGACAGGGTATTCTGAAGCTTTCTTT.

The rearrangement links TRBV2 to TRBJ1-1; no reliable D call. Looked up from germline, CDR1 is SNHLY and CDR2 is FYNNEI. This CDR3 is 13 amino acids long. Trimming stripped 7 bases from V and 0 bases from J, with 9 bases between. DNA for the CDR3: TGTGCCAGCAATCGGGATGTGAACACTGAAGCTTTCTTT. Its translation is CASNRDVNTEAFF.

This chain links TRBV5-1 with TRBJ2-3; 13 nucleotides match TRBD2. Germline trimming cut 4 bases from V and 8 bases from J; bases unmatched to any gene: 4. CDR1 is SGHRS and CDR2 is YFSETQ in the germline V gene. The CDR3 spans 14 residues. The CDR3 nucleotides are TGCGCCAGCAGCCCTACTAGCGGGGGGGGTACGCAGTATTTT. Translated, it gives CASSPTSGGGTQYF. The complete variable domain, with remaining parts taken from reference TRBV5-1 and TRBJ2-3, reads KAGVTQTPRYLIKTRGQQVTLSCSPISGHRSVSWYQQTPGQGLQFLFEYFSETQRNKGNFPGRFSGRQFSNSRSEMNVSTLELGDSALYLCASSPTSGGGTQYFGPGTRLTVL.

The chain combines TRBV5-1 with TRBJ1-4, with 9 bases lining up with TRBD1. Germline CDR1 is SGHRS and CDR2 is YFSETQ. With V trimmed by 4 bases and J by 2 bases, 3 bases remained unmatched. The CDR3 is made up of 15 amino acids. DNA for the CDR3: TGCGCCAGCAGCCCAGGGACAGGGACTAATGAAAAACTGTTTTTT. It encodes CASSPGTGTNEKLFF.

This chain joins TRBV27 and TRBJ1-2, with D unresolved. The CDR3 sequence is 15 residues long. Germline lookup yields CDR1 MNHEY and CDR2 SMNVEV (reference sequence). The ends were cut back, 4 bases at V and 4 bases at J, with 16 bases in the middle. CDR3 coding DNA: TGTGCCAGCAGTTCCCAACCCGCAAACATCTATGGCTACACCTTC. Protein: CASSSQPANIYGYTF.

In DNA form, the CDR3 reads TGTGCCATCAGTGCAGGATTGGCAGGGATTAGCGAGACCCAGTACTTC. Translated, it gives CAISAGLAGISETQYF. The J gene is TRBJ2-5, the V gene TRBV10-3, with a tentative D call TRBD1 (5 bases). This CDR3 has 16 amino acids. Per germline, CDR1 ENHRY and CDR2 SYGVKD. The V end was cut by 4 bases, the J end by 5 bases, with 20 bases between.

The chain employs TRBV7-9 and TRBJ2-7; 11 positions match TRBD2. CDR1 and CDR2 (germline): SEHNR, FQNEAQ (reference sequence). The CDR3 contains 16 residues. V was pared by 2 bases and J by 4 bases, with 7 bases of the junction left unmatched. The CDR3 DNA is TGTGCCAGCAGCTTATCCGGAACTAGCGGGAGATACGAGCAGTACTTC. Translation: CASSLSGTSGRYEQYF.

The J gene is TRBJ1-2, the V gene TRBV5-1, with TRBD1 matching 7 bases. Germline CDR1 reads SGHRS; CDR2 reads YFSETQ. The V segment lost 4 bases and the J segment 8 bases; nucleotides outside the gene matches: 8. This CDR3 is 13 amino acids long. CDR3: CASSPTGVGGYTF. The CDR3 DNA reads as TGCGCCAGCAGCCCCACAGGGGTTGGAGGCTACACCTTC.

In its sample, this clone was seen once. The V call is TRBV5-1, the J call TRBJ1-6; D gene uncertain. CDR1 is SGHRS and CDR2 is YFSETQ in the germline V gene. CDR3 size: 16 residues. Trimming pared 1 base from V and 8 bases from J, leaving 16 bases between. The CDR3 coding sequence is TGCGCCAGCAGCTTGCTGGCAGAGAGGTCACATTCACCCCTCCACTTT. The encoded protein is CASSLLAERSHSPLHF.

The rearrangement joins TRBV4-3 to TRBJ2-1; tentative D call: TRBD1 (6 bases). Germline CDR1 LGHNA, CDR2 YSLEER. Trimming removed 0 bases at V and 13 bases at J, with 13 bases between. The CDR3 is 13 residues long. The CDR3 sequence is CASSQDDRWGQFF. As DNA, the CDR3 is TGCGCCAGCAGCCAAGATGACAGGTGGGGTCAGTTCTTC.